The clone carrying this TCR beta chain has only one observation. CDR3 length: 10 amino acids. Germline CDR1 and CDR2: SQVTM and ANQGSEA. Source study methods: Amplifying reference gene primers gave estimates of nucleated cell counts. Using immunoSEQ multiplex PCR, the repertoire was profiled, and TCRdb retains in-frame clones only, with some absent. That table is the source of V, J and clone size, and D and trimming were worked out from the DNA. The sample has about 120,000 clones, around 89% seen once. The data stem from a study of blood T cell repertoires in COVID-19. Across the whole study: COVID-19 samples from acute and convalescent phases originated in the United States, Italy and Spain. In each case, the material was cDNA or gDNA derived from T cells, B-cell-depleted T cells, or PBMCs.

The TCR sequence derives from a human donor with acute or convalescent COVID-19. The donor label of this sample is uncertain. The source material was peripheral blood. The chain has TRBV29-1 and TRBJ2-5, with D tentatively TRBD1 (6 bases). CDR3 nucleotide sequence: TGCATGGCAGGGGACGAATCCCAGTACTTC. This translates into CMAGDESQYF.